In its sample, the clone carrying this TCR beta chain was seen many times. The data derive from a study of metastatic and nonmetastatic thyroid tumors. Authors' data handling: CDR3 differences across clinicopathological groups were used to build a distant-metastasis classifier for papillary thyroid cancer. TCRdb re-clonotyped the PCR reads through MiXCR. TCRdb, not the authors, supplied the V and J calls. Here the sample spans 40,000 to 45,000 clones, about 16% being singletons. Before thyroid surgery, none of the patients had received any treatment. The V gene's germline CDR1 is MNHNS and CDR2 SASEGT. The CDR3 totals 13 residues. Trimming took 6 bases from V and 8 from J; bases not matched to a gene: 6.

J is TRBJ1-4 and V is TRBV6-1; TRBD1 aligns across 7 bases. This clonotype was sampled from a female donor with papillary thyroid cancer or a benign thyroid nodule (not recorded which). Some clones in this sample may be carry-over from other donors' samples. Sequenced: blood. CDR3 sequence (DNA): TGTGCCAGCAGCGCCCAGGGGGGGGAAAAACTGTTTTTT. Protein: CASSAQGGEKLFF.